The 7 T cell receptor beta chains below were found in one sample sequenced in a study of cytomegalovirus exposure and HLA in healthy donors. The PCR used 60 Vbeta and 13 Jbeta primers. Sequenced by immunoSEQ multiplex PCR; TCRdb stores in-frame clones only, minus some. The sample shows 130,000 or so clones, roughly 80% of them seen only once. Sequenced material: PBMCs. Receptors were obtained from a man aged 45-65 years in good health and CMV-seronegative.

The rearrangement links TRBV5-1 to TRBJ2-7, with D possibly matching TRBD1 (6 bases). V dropped 3 bases and J dropped 7 bases, with 14 bases sitting between them. From germline, CDR1 is SGHRS and CDR2 YFSETQ. This CDR3 has 13 residues. The CDR3 DNA reads TGCGCCAGCAGCTACCAACAGGGTGGTGAGCAGTACTTC. Residues: CASSYQQGGEQYF.

This clone was found a few times. The rearrangement links TRBV6-1 to TRBJ2-7; TRBD1 agrees at 8 bases. V lost 8 bases, J lost 0 bases, and 6 bases stayed unmatched. The V gene's germline CDR1 is MNHNS and CDR2 SASEGT. CDR3 length: 14 residues. The CDR3 nucleotides are TGTGCCAGCCACCCGACAGGGGTCTCCTACGAGCAGTACTTC. Amino acids: CASHPTGVSYEQYF.

The CDR3 bases are TGTGCCAGCAGTTTATCTTTCAGGCTTATGAACACTGAAGCTTTCTTT. Translating gives CASSLSFRLMNTEAFF. V gene TRBV27 combines with J gene TRBJ1-1, with no clear D. Per germline, CDR1 MNHEY and CDR2 SMNVEV (reference sequence). The CDR3 sequence is 16 residues long. Trimming cost V 0 bases and J 0 bases, with 11 bases left between them.

The rearrangement uses TRBV28 and TRBJ1-2, with D hard to call. V lost 3 bases, J lost 12 bases, and 23 bases lay in between. This CDR3 contains 15 residues. CDR1 is MDHEN, CDR2 SYDVKM, per germline. The CDR3: CASSFSNPPPHDHTF. The CDR3 region has the DNA TGTGCCAGCAGTTTTTCTAACCCCCCCCCGCATGATCACACCTTC.

The chain combines TRBV18 with TRBJ1-5; TRBD1 matches at 10 bases. V trimming: 5 bases; J trimming: 5 bases; junction bases outside the gene matches: 3. The CDR3 totals 14 residues. In germline, CDR1 is KGHSH, CDR2 LQKENI. DNA for the CDR3: TGTGCCAGCTCATCCGGACAGGGGGATCAGCCCCAGCATTTT. Protein: CASSSGQGDQPQHF. The full variable domain, rest sourced from reference TRBV18 and TRBJ1-5, is NAGVMQNPRHLVRRRGQEARLRCSPMKGHSHVYWYRQLPEEGLKFMVYLQKENIIDESGMPKERFSAEFPKEGPSILRIQQVVRGDSAAYFCASSSGQGDQPQHFGDGTRLSIL.

The rearrangement uses TRBV5-4 and TRBJ2-5, with TRBD1 matching 11 bases. Germline V lookup: CDR1 SGHNT, CDR2 YYREEE (reference sequence). V was clipped by 4 bases and J by 3 bases; unmatched bases: 5. CDR3 length: 15 amino acids. The CDR3 DNA is TGTGCCAGCAGCGTTGGGACAGGGGGTAAAGAGACCCAGTACTTC. Protein product: CASSVGTGGKETQYF.

The genes are TRBV28 and TRBJ2-7, with 7 positions matching TRBD1. With V trimmed by 5 bases and J by 7 bases, 5 bases remained unmatched. From germline, CDR1 is MDHEN and CDR2 SYDVKM. The CDR3 has 12 amino acids. CDR3 amino acids: CASSPGQSEQYF. In nucleotides, the CDR3 is TGTGCCAGCAGTCCGGGACAGAGTGAGCAGTACTTC. Complete variable domain (other parts from reference TRBV28 and TRBJ2-7): DVKVTQSSRYLVKRTGEKVFLECVQDMDHENMFWYRQDPGLGLRLIYFSYDVKMKEKGDIPEGYSVSREKKERFSLILESASTNQTSMYLCASSPGQSEQYFGPGTRLTVT.